This T cell receptor (beta chain) was observed in a study of shared clonotypes between healthy human individuals. The V gene lost 2 bases and the J gene lost 8 bases, with 6 bases spanning the gap. Germline lookup yields CDR1 ENHRY and CDR2 SYGVKD. The CDR3 loop spans 12 amino acids. Comment on this clone: What it binds is unknown.

Points from the study as a whole: Naive subsets generally exceeded memory subsets in estimated richness. The generation probabilities recorded for non-shared clonotypes fell below those of clonotypes shared by all four donors.

Every subset's genomic DNA went evenly onto several immunoSEQ plates. Per the original data handling: Filtering differed for immunoSEQ, which gave only junction sequences without quality scores. Some clones are missing from TCRdb's copy, which holds only in-frame ones; the method was immunoSEQ multiplex PCR. V and J calls and clone size are those listed in that table; D and trimming were worked out from the DNA. The table has roughly 2.5 million clones, 90% to 95% seen once. The sample was naive CD4+ T cells sorted from blood. Subset specified: CD45RA+ positively selected. The gene calls are TRBV10-3 and TRBJ1-4; D uncertain. This TCR came from a man between 18 and 29 years old in good health. Written as DNA, the CDR3 is TGTGCCATCAGTGAGAGAAGGGAAAAACTGTTTTTT. Encoded protein: CAISERREKLFF.